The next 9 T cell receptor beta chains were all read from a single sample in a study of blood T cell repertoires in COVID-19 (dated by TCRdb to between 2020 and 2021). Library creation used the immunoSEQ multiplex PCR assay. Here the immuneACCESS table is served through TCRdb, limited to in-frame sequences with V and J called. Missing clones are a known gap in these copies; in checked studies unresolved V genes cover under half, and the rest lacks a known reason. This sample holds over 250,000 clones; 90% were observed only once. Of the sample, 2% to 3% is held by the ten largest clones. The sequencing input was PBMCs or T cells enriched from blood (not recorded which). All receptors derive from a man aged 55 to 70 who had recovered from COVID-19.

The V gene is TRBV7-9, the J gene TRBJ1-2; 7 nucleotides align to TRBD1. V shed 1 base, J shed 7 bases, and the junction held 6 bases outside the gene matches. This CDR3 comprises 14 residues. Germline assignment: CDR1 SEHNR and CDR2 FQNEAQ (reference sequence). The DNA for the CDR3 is TGTGCCAGCAGCTTAGACAGGGGCCGGTTTGGCTACACCTTC. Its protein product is CASSLDRGRFGYTF. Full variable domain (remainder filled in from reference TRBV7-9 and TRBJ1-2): DTGVSQNPRHKITKRGQNVTFRCDPISEHNRLYWYRQTLGQGPEFLTYFQNEAQLEKSRLLSDRFSAERPKGSFSTLEIQRTEQGDSAMYLCASSLDRGRFGYTFGSGTRLTVV.

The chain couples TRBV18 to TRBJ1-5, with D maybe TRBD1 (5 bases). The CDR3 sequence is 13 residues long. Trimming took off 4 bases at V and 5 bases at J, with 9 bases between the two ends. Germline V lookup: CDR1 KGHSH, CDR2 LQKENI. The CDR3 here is CASSQGRDQPQHF. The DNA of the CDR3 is TGTGCCAGCTCACAGGGCAGGGATCAGCCCCAGCATTTT.

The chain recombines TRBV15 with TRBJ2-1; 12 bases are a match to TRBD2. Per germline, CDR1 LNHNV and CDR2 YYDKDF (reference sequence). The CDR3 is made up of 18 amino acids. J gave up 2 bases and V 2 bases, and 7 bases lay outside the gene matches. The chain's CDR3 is CATSRSFTSGRTYNEQFF. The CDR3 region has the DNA TGTGCCACCAGCAGAAGCTTTACTAGCGGGAGGACCTACAATGAGCAGTTCTTC.

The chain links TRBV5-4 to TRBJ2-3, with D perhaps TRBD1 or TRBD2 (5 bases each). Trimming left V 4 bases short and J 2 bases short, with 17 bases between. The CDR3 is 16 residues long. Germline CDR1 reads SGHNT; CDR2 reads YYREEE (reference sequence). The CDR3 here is CASSLGETWNTDTQYF. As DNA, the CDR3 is TGTGCCAGCAGCCTGGGGGAGACGTGGAACACAGATACGCAGTATTTT. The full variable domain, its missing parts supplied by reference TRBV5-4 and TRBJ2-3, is ETGVTQSPTHLIKTRGQQVTLRCSSQSGHNTVSWYQQALGQGPQFIFQYYREEENGRGNFPPRFSGLQFPNYSSELNVNALELDDSALYLCASSLGETWNTDTQYFGPGTRLTVL.

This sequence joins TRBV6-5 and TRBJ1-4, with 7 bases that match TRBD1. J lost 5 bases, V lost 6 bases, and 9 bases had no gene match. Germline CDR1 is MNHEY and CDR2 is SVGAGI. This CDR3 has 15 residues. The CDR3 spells CASRPRQGQNEKLFF. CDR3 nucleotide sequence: TGTGCCAGCAGACCAAGACAGGGTCAGAATGAAAAACTGTTTTTT.

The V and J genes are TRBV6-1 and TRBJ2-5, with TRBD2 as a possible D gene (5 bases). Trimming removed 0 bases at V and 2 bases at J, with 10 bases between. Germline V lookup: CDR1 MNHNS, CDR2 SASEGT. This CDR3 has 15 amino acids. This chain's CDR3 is CASSEALGIQETQYF. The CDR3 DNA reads TGTGCCAGCAGTGAAGCACTAGGGATTCAAGAGACCCAGTACTTC.

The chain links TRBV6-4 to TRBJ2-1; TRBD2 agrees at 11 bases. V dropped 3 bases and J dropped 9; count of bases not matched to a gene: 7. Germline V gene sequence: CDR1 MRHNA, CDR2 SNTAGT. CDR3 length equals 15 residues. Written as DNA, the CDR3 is TGTGCCAGCAGTGATCCTACTAGCGGGAGAGGTGAGCAGTTCTTC. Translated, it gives CASSDPTSGRGEQFF.

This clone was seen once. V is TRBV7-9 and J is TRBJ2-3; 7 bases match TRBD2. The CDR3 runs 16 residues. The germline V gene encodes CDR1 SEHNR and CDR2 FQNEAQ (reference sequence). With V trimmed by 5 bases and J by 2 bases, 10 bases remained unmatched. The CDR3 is CASSTWTSRDTDTQYF. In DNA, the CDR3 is TGTGCCAGCAGCACATGGACTAGTCGGGACACAGATACGCAGTATTTT.

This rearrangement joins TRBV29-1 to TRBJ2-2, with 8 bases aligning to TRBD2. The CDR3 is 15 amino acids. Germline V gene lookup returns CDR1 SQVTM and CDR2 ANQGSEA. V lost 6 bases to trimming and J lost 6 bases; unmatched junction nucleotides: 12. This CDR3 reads CSVQRSGSGSGELFF. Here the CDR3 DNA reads TGCAGCGTCCAAAGGAGCGGGAGCGGGTCCGGGGAGCTGTTTTTT.